This record concerns one TCR beta chain sequence. This entry comes from a study of blood T cell repertoires in COVID-19. Across the whole study: Some COVID-19 samples were acute and others convalescent; all came from the United States, Italy and Spain.

Germline CDR1 and CDR2: SGHKS and YYEKEE (reference sequence). The CDR3 totals 14 residues. V was shortened by 1 base and J by 1 base, with 8 bases between the two germline ends. The method was immunoSEQ multiplex PCR; TCRdb's version includes in-frame clones alone and lacks a portion of them. The data show about 200,000 clones, 70% to 90% seen once. Sequencing was carried out using peripheral blood. The TCR sequence derives from a woman older than 75 with acute or convalescent COVID-19. J is TRBJ1-1 and V is TRBV5-5; possibly TRBD1 for D (5 bases). The CDR3 here is CASSLTTANTEAFF. The CDR3 coding sequence is TGTGCCAGCAGCTTGACGACAGCGAACACTGAAGCTTTCTTT.